Given below is one TCR beta chain in context. The sample belongs to a study of cytomegalovirus exposure and HLA in healthy donors. The PCR was carried out with 60 Vbeta primers and 13 Jbeta primers. Sequencing was performed with immunoSEQ multiplex PCR; in TCRdb, only in-frame clones are kept and a portion is missing. The top ten clones hold approximately 1.2% of a sample with 120,000 or so clones, over 60% of them seen once. The TCR originated in a female donor in good health and CMV-seronegative. The sequenced material came from PBMCs.

CDR3 bases: TGTGCCAGCAGTCAGGCCGGACAGGGCTCTGGAAACACCATATATTTT. Encoded protein: CASSQAGQGSGNTIYF. This sequence joins TRBV27 and TRBJ1-3, with 8 bases fitting TRBD1. The germline CDR1 and CDR2 sequences are MNHEY and SMNVEV (reference sequence). This CDR3 region has 16 residues. V dropped 5 bases and J dropped 0; count of bases not matched to a gene: 6.